This T cell receptor beta chain emerged from a study of blood T cell repertoires in COVID-19. For the study at large: Both acute and convalescent COVID-19 samples were obtained from the United States, Italy and Spain. Sample material is recorded as cDNA or gDNA derived from T cells, B-cell-depleted T cells, or PBMCs.

In the authors' methods: Estimated nucleated cell counts came from reference gene primer amplification. Here immunoSEQ multiplex PCR was the method, and the copy in TCRdb shows in-frame clones only, minus some. The V and J calls and the clone size are those of that table, but D and trimming were determined from the DNA. Of 120,000 to 150,000 clones detected, about 80% appear once; the ten largest clones hold roughly 15%. CDR1 is MNHNY and CDR2 is SVGAGI in the germline V gene (reference sequence). The CDR3 length is 13 residues. Trimming cost V 1 base and J 7 bases, with 8 bases left between them. This clone was picked up a small number of times.

The sequence was obtained from a man aged 50-59 years with acute or convalescent COVID-19. V is TRBV6-6 and J is TRBJ2-1; the D is unclear. The sequenced material came from peripheral blood. CDR3 residues: CASSYFEENEQFF. DNA of the CDR3: TGTGCCAGCAGTTACTTTGAGGAAAATGAGCAGTTCTTC.